A selection of T cell receptor beta chains follows, all from one sample in a study of shared clonotypes between healthy human individuals. Generated by immunoSEQ multiplex PCR, the TCRdb table keeps only in-frame clones and is missing some. The sample shows 2 million to 3 million clones, 80% to 95% of them seen only once. The sample was naive CD4+ T cells from PBMCs. The receptors were sampled from a man younger than 35 in good health. Some clones in this sample may be carry-over from other donors' samples. CDR3s include the opening cysteine and the closing phenylalanine or tryptophan. The D gene is left open where the match is weak. Size values are once, few and many counts, or a class for expanded clones, and some rows have none.

j_call: TRBJ2-2
v_call: TRBV28
clone_size: once
d_call: NA
cdr3_aa: CASTVEPLDNTGELFF

j_call: TRBJ1-1
v_call: TRBV5-1
clone_size: once
d_call: NA
cdr3_aa: CASSLGRGANTEAFF

j_call: TRBJ1-2
v_call: TRBV5-4
clone_size: NA
d_call: TRBD1
cdr3_aa: CASSPLGQGGYGYTF

j_call: TRBJ2-6
v_call: TRBV7-2
clone_size: NA
d_call: NA
cdr3_aa: CASSQDSGANVLTF

j_call: TRBJ1-4
v_call: TRBV27
clone_size: NA
d_call: NA
cdr3_aa: CASSLIARYNEKLFF

j_call: TRBJ2-5
v_call: TRBV28
clone_size: NA
d_call: TRBD2
cdr3_aa: CASSLERLAGVGGETQYF

j_call: TRBJ2-7
v_call: TRBV18
clone_size: NA
d_call: TRBD1
cdr3_aa: CASSPGQGRRYEQYF

j_call: TRBJ2-2
v_call: TRBV4-3
clone_size: NA
d_call: NA
cdr3_aa: CASSQVPDGYTGELFF

j_call: TRBJ1-2
v_call: TRBV5-6
clone_size: NA
d_call: NA
cdr3_aa: CASSPARGYGYTF

j_call: TRBJ2-1
v_call: TRBV7-9
clone_size: NA
d_call: TRBD2
cdr3_aa: CASAQTSGRPGGNEQFF

j_call: TRBJ2-3
v_call: TRBV5-8
clone_size: NA
d_call: NA
cdr3_aa: CASSLAGNPTDTQYF

j_call: TRBJ2-1
v_call: TRBV28
clone_size: NA
d_call: NA
cdr3_aa: CASAFPRNEQFF

j_call: TRBJ1-3
v_call: TRBV19
clone_size: NA
d_call: NA
cdr3_aa: CASSITVSGNTIYF

j_call: TRBJ2-1
v_call: TRBV11-3
clone_size: once
d_call: NA
cdr3_aa: CASSPRGRNEQFF

j_call: TRBJ1-5
v_call: TRBV19
clone_size: NA
d_call: NA
cdr3_aa: CASCGDNQPQHF

j_call: TRBJ1-3
v_call: TRBV28
clone_size: NA
d_call: NA
cdr3_aa: CASRPRAGNTIYF

j_call: TRBJ2-4
v_call: TRBV11-3
clone_size: once
d_call: TRBD1
cdr3_aa: CASSVGGAGIQYF

j_call: TRBJ2-7
v_call: TRBV7-9
clone_size: NA
d_call: NA
cdr3_aa: CASSSARDEQYF

j_call: TRBJ2-5
v_call: TRBV7-9
clone_size: once
d_call: NA
cdr3_aa: CASSAQETQYF

j_call: TRBJ1-3
v_call: TRBV7-6
clone_size: NA
d_call: TRBD1
cdr3_aa: CASSLTWTGGNTIYF

j_call: TRBJ2-7
v_call: TRBV7-8
clone_size: NA
d_call: NA
cdr3_aa: CASSGSAQYF